These 11 T cell receptor beta chains came from one sample sequenced in a study of shared clonotypes between healthy human individuals. Sequencing was performed with immunoSEQ multiplex PCR; in TCRdb, only in-frame clones are kept and a portion is missing. The table has 2 million to 2.5 million clones, 90% to 97% seen once. Sequencing was performed on naive CD4+ T cells sorted from blood. The subset is: CD45RA+ positively selected. All receptors come from a man aged 18 to 30 in good health.

CDR3 DNA sequence: TGTGCCAGTAGGGGACGGGAAAGTTCCAACGAGCAGTACTTC. This encodes CASRGRESSNEQYF. V usage is TRBV19 and J usage is TRBJ2-7; D possibly matches TRBD1 or TRBD2 (5 bases each). In germline, CDR1 is LNHDA, CDR2 SQIVND (reference sequence). This CDR3 has 14 amino acids. Trimming removed 6 bases at V and 5 bases at J, with 17 bases between.

With respect to this clone: The sample holds other DNA sequences that translate to the same CDR3. The J gene is TRBJ1-6, the V gene TRBV30, with D perhaps matching TRBD1 (5 bases). Trimming left V 2 bases short and J 9 bases short, with 11 bases between. CDR1 and CDR2 (germline): GTSNPN, SVGIG (reference sequence). The CDR3 contains 13 residues. The CDR3 sequence: CAWSSQGASPLHF. CDR3 DNA: TGTGCCTGGAGTTCCCAGGGTGCTTCACCCCTCCACTTT.

V and J are TRBV1 and TRBJ2-3; the D call TRBD2 from the table was never checked on the DNA. TRBV1 counts as a pseudogene. This CDR3 has 15 amino acids. The CDR3: CTTYLSGGRLYTQYF. DNA of the CDR3: TGCACCACCTATCTTAGCGGAGGCCGCCTATATACGCAGTATTTT.

This chain joins TRBV11-1 and TRBJ2-2; a weak D match, TRBD2 (6 bases). Germline-derived CDR1 and CDR2 are SGHAT and FQDESV (reference sequence). V gave up 5 bases and J gave up 4 bases, with 14 bases separating them. The CDR3 runs 15 residues. The CDR3 coding sequence is TGTGCCAGCAGCGCGCCGGGGGTGAGCACCGGGGAGCTGTTTTTT. Translation: CASSAPGVSTGELFF.

This chain links TRBV30 with TRBJ1-1; TRBD1 aligns across 7 bases. Per the germline V gene, CDR1 is GTSNPN and CDR2 is SVGIG (reference sequence). The trim removed 5 bases at V and 0 bases at J, leaving 6 bases unmatched. CDR3 length: 14 residues. CDR3 loop: CAWVSTGMNTEAFF. In nucleotides, the CDR3 is TGTGCCTGGGTATCGACAGGGATGAACACTGAAGCTTTCTTT.

This chain joins TRBV10-3 and TRBJ2-1; 10 bases match TRBD2. This CDR3 spans 18 amino acids. The V gene's germline CDR1 is ENHRY and CDR2 SYGVKD. Trimming removed 11 bases from V and 1 base from J; junction bases left unmatched: 17. The CDR3 reads CALGPSGRAGGSYNEQFF. DNA of the CDR3: TGTGCCCTAGGCCCAAGCGGGAGGGCCGGAGGGTCCTACAATGAGCAGTTCTTC.

The CDR3, as DNA: TGTGCCAGCAGCCAACGGGAAATTTACGAGCAGTACTTC. Its translation is CASSQREIYEQYF. V is TRBV14 and J is TRBJ2-7; the D gene is possibly TRBD2 (5 bases). Germline-derived CDR1 and CDR2 are SGHDN and FVKESK. This CDR3 is 13 amino acids long. With 2 bases removed from V and 4 bases from J, the gap between germline ends came to 9 bases.

V and J are TRBV9 and TRBJ2-7, with D perhaps being TRBD1 or TRBD2 (5 bases each). The CDR3 has 15 residues. Per germline, CDR1 SGDLS and CDR2 YYNGEE. Trimming stripped 4 bases from V and 2 bases from J, with 16 bases between. The CDR3 loop reads CASSPFGGPAYEQYF. The CDR3 bases are TGTGCCAGCAGCCCCTTTGGGGGTCCGGCCTACGAGCAGTACTTC.

This chain joins TRBV11-2 and TRBJ2-2; 10 positions match TRBD1. Losses at the gene ends were 1 base for V and 0 bases for J; bases not matched to a gene: 5. The CDR3 extends over 18 amino acids. In germline, CDR1 is SGHAT, CDR2 FQNNGV. In DNA, the CDR3 is TGTGCCAGCAGCTTAGGACCGGGACAGGGGACGAACACCGGGGAGCTGTTTTTT. Translated, it gives CASSLGPGQGTNTGELFF.

The V call is TRBV5-6, the J call TRBJ1-5; possible D gene TRBD1, 6 bases. Per germline, CDR1 SGHDT and CDR2 YYEEEE. CDR3 length equals 13 residues. Trimming took off 6 bases at V and 3 bases at J, with 10 bases between the two ends. The chain's CDR3 is CASTYRDNQPQHF. The CDR3 nucleotides read TGTGCCAGCACCTACAGGGACAATCAGCCCCAGCATTTT.

This chain uses TRBV10-3 with TRBJ1-6; the match to TRBD1 covers 8 bases. After removal of 2 bases from V and 9 bases from J, the junction contained 9 bases not matched to a gene. CDR1 is ENHRY and CDR2 is SYGVKD in the germline V gene. The CDR3 consists of 16 residues. The CDR3 here is CAISEVLTGVSSPLHF. The CDR3 bases are TGTGCCATCAGTGAGGTTCTGACAGGGGTCTCTTCACCCCTCCACTTT.